This T cell receptor (beta chain) was identified in a study of OX40 agonist ivuxolimab in advanced cancers. Study context: Patient treatment consisted of intravenous ivuxolimab administration every 2 weeks at 0.01 to 10 mg/kg.

The study, taken as a whole, reports: Determination of antigen specificity was not performed for the expanded peripheral T cells. The study found among the lowest clonal expansion in partial responders at 0.1-3.0 mg/kg.

Some clones are missing from TCRdb's copy, which holds only in-frame ones; the method was immunoSEQ multiplex PCR. The sample includes 25,000 to 30,000 clones, approximately 81% seen only once; the top ten take 15% to 20%. Patients who had autoimmune disease history or got systemic immunosuppression were left out. In regard to this clone: Its specificity is not known.

Trimming took off 1 base at V and 1 base at J, with 7 bases between the two ends. CDR3 length: 15 residues. CDR1 and CDR2 (germline): SEHNR, FQNEAQ (reference sequence). This sequence joins TRBV7-9 and TRBJ2-2, with D maybe TRBD1 (5 bases). Source: CD4+ or CD8+ T cells sorted from blood, taken in a trial of the OX40 agonist ivuxolimab. This clonotype was sampled from an adult with an advanced solid tumor such as melanoma, head and neck, liver or kidney cancer. The CDR3 loop is CASSLGTRNTGELFF. The CDR3 bases are TGTGCCAGCAGCTTAGGGACACGGAACACCGGGGAGCTGTTTTTT.